This section outlines one TCR beta chain sequence together with its context. Its antigen is unknown. The sample belongs to a study of T cells after yellow fever vaccination. Whole-study findings and limits: Repertoires obtained by FACS sorting could include abundant clonotypes that entered as contaminants from the bulk population. A weaker secondary response peaked on day 5, the primary on day 15. The study re-detected most primary-vaccination clones after the booster (roughly 96% CD4, just over 85% CD8).

UMIs and a universal primer site were added when TCR cDNA was made by 5'RACE template switching. TCRdb redid the calling of the 5' RACE reads with MiXCR, one entry per CDR3 protein. Here the sample spans some 340,000 distinct CDR3 sequences, about 10% being singletons. This sample comprised CD4+ T cells sorted from PBMCs, obtained 45 days after the yellow fever booster vaccination. This sequence originates from a man aged 18 to 29 who received the YFV17D yellow fever vaccine.

CDR3 DNA: TGCGCCAGCAGCTTCGCAGGCCCGGGCACTGAAGCTTTCTTT. This translates into CASSFAGPGTEAFF. The chain links TRBV5-1 to TRBJ1-1; D ambiguous. Germline V CDR1 and CDR2: SGHRS, YFSETQ. V gave up 2 bases and J gave up 4 bases, with 12 bases separating them. The CDR3 sequence is 14 residues long. The variable domain in full, with the rest retrieved from reference TRBV5-1 and TRBJ1-1, is KAGVTQTPRYLIKTRGQQVTLSCSPISGHRSVSWYQQTPGQGLQFLFEYFSETQRNKGNFPGRFSGRQFSNSRSEMNVSTLELGDSALYLCASSFAGPGTEAFFGQGTRLTVV.